This TCR beta chain was documented in a study of T cell changes during pregnancy in multiple sclerosis. This table comes from immunoSEQ multiplex PCR, and its TCRdb copy is limited to in-frame clones, with some not included. The profile covers tens of thousands of clones, with around 90% appearing a single time and 1.7% taken by the ten largest. Trimming stripped 7 bases from V and 7 bases from J, with 13 bases between. Germline loops: CDR1 PRHDT, CDR2 FYEKMQ (reference sequence). This CDR3 contains 12 residues. The sequence derives from a female donor with multiple sclerosis, enrolled in a pregnancy study. V and J are TRBV13 and TRBJ1-1, with TRBD1 as a possible D gene (6 bases). This sample comprised peripheral blood, obtained in the first trimester of pregnancy. CDR3 sequence: CASTFGQLEAFF. The CDR3 DNA follows: TGTGCCAGCACCTTTGGACAGCTTGAAGCTTTCTTT. Filled out from reference TRBV13 and TRBJ1-1, the complete variable domain reads AAGVIQSPRHLIKEKRETATLKCYPIPRHDTVYWYQQGPGQDPQFLISFYEKMQSDKGSIPDRFSAQQFSDYHSELNMSSLELGDSALYFCASTFGQLEAFFGQGTRLTVV.